This is a list of T cell receptor beta chains from one sample in a study of human T cells and chemical hapten exposure. TCRdb ran MiXCR on the RACE reads and lists one entry per CDR3 protein. Among about 54,000 distinct CDR3 sequences listed, about 10% were seen once. Here the sequenced sample was whole blood, taken in connection with sensitization to the hapten diphenylcyclopropenone (DPC). Receptor source: a woman aged 45-65 years with alopecia areata. Some clones in this sample may be carry-over from other donors' samples. Both conserved end residues are part of each CDR3. A D gene is named only where the DNA matches it firmly. Only part of the rows carry a size: once, few, many, or a class if the clone is expanded.

abundance,j_gene,v_gene,d_gene,CDR3nt,CDR3aa
few,TRBJ2-7,TRBV29-1,TRBD2,TGCAGCGTTGTTTGGACTAGCGGGAGCTCCTACGAGCAGTACTTC,CSVVWTSGSSYEQYF
many,TRBJ1-5,TRBV24-1,.,TGTGCCACCGAGTCGAGCGATCTGAATCAGCCCCAGCATTTT,CATESSDLNQPQHF
few,TRBJ2-5,TRBV7-6,.,TGTGCCAGCACCCTTATACAGGGTTCTGAGACCCAGTACTTC,CASTLIQGSETQYF
.,TRBJ2-2,TRBV2,.,TGTGCCAGCAGTGAATCCCGGGTTAGCGGGGAGCTGTTTTTT,CASSESRVSGELFF
few,TRBJ2-7,TRBV6-1,TRBD1,TGTGCCAGCAGTCTCTACGACAGGGGGCCCTACGAGCAGTACTTC,CASSLYDRGPYEQYF
many,TRBJ1-6,TRBV4-1,.,TGCGCCAGCAGCCAAGAACTTCTTAATTCACCCCTCCACTTT,CASSQELLNSPLHF
few,TRBJ1-2,TRBV24-1,TRBD1,TGTGCCACCAGTGAAACCACAACCGGGACAGGGGGATTTCACTACACCTTC,CATSETTTGTGGFHYTF
few,TRBJ2-3,TRBV9,TRBD2,TGTGCCAGCAGCGAGGGGACTAGCGAGGCAGATACGCAGTATTTT,CASSEGTSEADTQYF
few,TRBJ1-1,TRBV29-1,TRBD1,TGCAGCGTTGAACTGGGAGGGGGCCCTGAAGCTTTCTTT,CSVELGGGPEAFF
many,TRBJ2-1,TRBV2,.,TGTGCCAGCATCCTGCCACGGGCAGGTTCCTACAATGAGCAGTTCTTC,CASILPRAGSYNEQFF
few,TRBJ1-6,TRBV6-6,.,TGTGCCAGCAGTTACTCGGGTGAGAATTCACCCCTCCACTTT,CASSYSGENSPLHF
.,TRBJ2-7,TRBV11-2,.,TGTGCCAGCAGGGGACCGTCTGGATACGAGCAGTACTTC,CASRGPSGYEQYF
many,TRBJ1-1,TRBV6-2/TRBV6-3,TRBD1,TGTGCCAGCAGTTATGGAACAGGGGGCTTAGACACTGAAGCTTTCTTT,CASSYGTGGLDTEAFF
few,TRBJ2-5,TRBV7-9,.,TGTGCCAGCAGCTTAGAGATGATCCAGTACTTC,CASSLEMIQYF
few,TRBJ2-5,TRBV18,.,TGTGCCAGCTCACCAAACGGATTCCAAGAGACCCAGTACTTC,CASSPNGFQETQYF
many,TRBJ1-1,TRBV28,.,TGTGCCAGCAGTTTTGCGGGCACTGAAGCTTTCTTT,CASSFAGTEAFF
few,TRBJ1-2,TRBV11-2,TRBD1,TGTGCCAGCAGCTTAGACAGGGGGCATGGCTACACCTTC,CASSLDRGHGYTF
.,TRBJ1-6,TRBV27,TRBD1,TGTGCCAGCAGTAACGGACAGGGTTCGTCCCTCCACTTT,CASSNGQGSSLHF
.,TRBJ1-2,TRBV28,TRBD1,TGTGCCAGCAGTTACCCCGGGACAGCCTTTTATGGCTACACCTTC,CASSYPGTAFYGYTF
few,TRBJ2-1,TRBV24-1,TRBD2,TGTGCCACCAGGGCGGGACTAGCGGGAGTTAATGAGCAGTTCTTC,CATRAGLAGVNEQFF
few,TRBJ1-6,TRBV4-1,.,TGCGCCAGCAGCCAACAAGGTCTATCTAATTCACCCCTCCACTTT,CASSQQGLSNSPLHF
many,TRBJ2-4,TRBV27,TRBD1,TGTGCCAGCAGTCCCCCCCGGGACAGAATAGCCAAAAACATTCAGTACTTC,CASSPPRDRIAKNIQYF
many,TRBJ2-2,TRBV11-2,TRBD2,TGTGCCAGCAGCTCATCTAGCGGGGCGAACACCGGGGAGCTGTTTTTT,CASSSSSGANTGELFF
many,TRBJ1-1,TRBV4-3,.,TGCGCCAGCAGCAACAACAGGGTCACTGAAGCTTTCTTT,CASSNNRVTEAFF
many,TRBJ2-7,TRBV6-6,.,TGTGCCAGCAGTTACTCCGGGGAGAGCTCCTACGAGCAGTACTTC,CASSYSGESSYEQYF
few,TRBJ2-3,TRBV11-2,TRBD2,TGTGCCAGCAGCCGCCCTAGCGGGCGCACAGATACGCAGTATTTT,CASSRPSGRTDTQYF
.,TRBJ2-6,TRBV3-1,.,TGTGCCAGCAGCCAAGTCGGTATCTCTGGGGCCAACGTCCTGACTTTC,CASSQVGISGANVLTF
many,TRBJ1-1,TRBV12-3/TRBV12-4,.,TGTGCCAGCAGTTTTCTCGATTCGTACGTCTCTGAAGCTTTCTTT,CASSFLDSYVSEAFF
many,TRBJ1-5,TRBV12-3/TRBV12-4,TRBD1,TGTGCCATAGCGACAGGGAATAGCAATCAGCCCCAGCATTTT,CAIATGNSNQPQHF
few,TRBJ1-5,TRBV10-3,TRBD1,TGTGCCATCAGTGACCCTGGGACAGGAACTTTTAGCAATCAGCCCCAGCATTTT,CAISDPGTGTFSNQPQHF
many,TRBJ2-2,TRBV7-6,.,TGTGCCAGCAGCCAATCCCTAACTCTACCCCCCGGGGAGCTGTTTTTT,CASSQSLTLPPGELFF